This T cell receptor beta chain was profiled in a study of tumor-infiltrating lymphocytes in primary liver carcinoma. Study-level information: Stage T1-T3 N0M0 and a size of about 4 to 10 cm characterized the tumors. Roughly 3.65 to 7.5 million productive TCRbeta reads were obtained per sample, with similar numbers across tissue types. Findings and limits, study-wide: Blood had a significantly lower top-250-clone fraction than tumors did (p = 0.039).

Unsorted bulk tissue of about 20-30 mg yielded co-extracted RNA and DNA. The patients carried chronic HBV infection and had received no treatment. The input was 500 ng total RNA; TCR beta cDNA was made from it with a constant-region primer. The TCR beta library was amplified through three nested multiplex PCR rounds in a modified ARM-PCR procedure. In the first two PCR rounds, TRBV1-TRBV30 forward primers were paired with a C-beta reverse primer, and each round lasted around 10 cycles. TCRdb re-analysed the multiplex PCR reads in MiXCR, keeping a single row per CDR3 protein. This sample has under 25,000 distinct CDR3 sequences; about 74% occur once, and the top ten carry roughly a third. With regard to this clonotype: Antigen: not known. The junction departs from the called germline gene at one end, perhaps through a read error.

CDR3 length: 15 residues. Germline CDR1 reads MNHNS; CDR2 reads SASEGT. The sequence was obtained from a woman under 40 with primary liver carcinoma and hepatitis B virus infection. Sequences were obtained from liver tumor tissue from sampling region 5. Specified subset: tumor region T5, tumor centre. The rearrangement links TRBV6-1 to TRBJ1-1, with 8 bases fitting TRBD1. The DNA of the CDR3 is TGTGCCAGCGATTTTTGGACAGGGATGGACACTGGAGCTTCCTTT. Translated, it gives CASDFWTGMDTGASF.